The 28 T cell receptor beta chains below all came from one sample that was sequenced in a study of beta chain features in type 1 diabetes. Since all of the isolated RNA was reverse transcribed, expressed TCRB transcripts were what got sequenced. Profiled with immunoSEQ multiplex PCR; TCRdb holds only in-frame clones, not every one. The table includes approximately 90,000 clones, roughly a third detected once. Sequencing input: stem cell memory CD4+ T cells from blood. Every receptor here comes from a woman aged 18-29 years in good health.

This sequence joins TRBV5-5 and TRBJ2-5; D might be TRBD1 (6 bases). Per the germline V gene, CDR1 is SGHKS and CDR2 is YYEKEE (reference sequence). The V and J ends lost 4 bases and 1 base respectively, with 14 bases between them. The CDR3 consists of 15 residues. CDR3 protein: CASSRLGGGQETQYF. In nucleotides, the CDR3 is TGTGCCAGCAGCCGCCTTGGGGGCGGCCAAGAGACCCAGTACTTC.

The V gene is TRBV30, the J gene TRBJ1-6; weak D call: TRBD1 (5 bases). CDR1 GTSNPN and CDR2 SVGIG come from the germline V gene (reference sequence). The CDR3 is 15 residues long. The ends were cut back, 3 bases at V and 10 bases at J, with 19 bases in the middle. CDR3 bases: TGTGCCTGGAGCGGAGTGGACACACTCGGGTCACCCCTCCACTTT. Amino acids: CAWSGVDTLGSPLHF.

This clone was counted only a few times. The chain has TRBV10-3 and TRBJ1-5; 7 positions match TRBD1. Germline trimming cut 6 bases from V and 7 bases from J; bases unmatched to any gene: 9. In germline, CDR1 is ENHRY, CDR2 SYGVKD. The CDR3 contains 14 residues. The chain's CDR3 is CAISETGPGQPQHF. The DNA of the CDR3 is TGTGCCATCAGCGAGACAGGGCCGGGACAGCCCCAGCATTTT.

This clone has a single count. The chain is built from TRBV5-4 and TRBJ2-1, with 8 bases aligning to TRBD2. Germline V gene data show CDR1 as SGHNT and CDR2 as YYREEE (reference sequence). The length of the CDR3 is 15 residues. The trim removed 1 base at V and 5 bases at J, leaving 5 bases unmatched. The CDR3 protein is CASSLPSGGNNEQFF. CDR3 DNA sequence: TGTGCCAGCAGCTTGCCCAGCGGGGGAAACAATGAGCAGTTCTTC. The full variable domain, completed using reference TRBV5-4 and TRBJ2-1, is ETGVTQSPTHLIKTRGQQVTLRCSSQSGHNTVSWYQQALGQGPQFIFQYYREEENGRGNFPPRFSGLQFPNYSSELNVNALELDDSALYLCASSLPSGGNNEQFFGPGTRLTVL.

The chain uses TRBV2 and TRBJ2-5; tentatively, D is TRBD2 (6 bases). Germline CDR1 is SNHLY and CDR2 is FYNNEI. CDR3 length equals 12 residues. V lost 5 bases, J lost 5 bases, and 9 bases lay in between. CDR3 sequence (DNA): TGTGCCAGCAGTCTTCTAGCGGAGACCCAGTACTTC. Translated: CASSLLAETQYF.

This clone was picked up a small number of times. The rearrangement links TRBV19 to TRBJ2-6; a possible D gene is TRBD2 (7 bases). Trimming took 10 bases from V and 0 from J, leaving 16 bases between them. Germline V gene data show CDR1 as LNHDA and CDR2 as SQIVND (reference sequence). The CDR3 is 16 residues long. The DNA for the CDR3 is TGTGCCACTCAAGGGGGGGCGAACTCTGGGGCCAACGTCCTGACTTTC. Protein product: CATQGGANSGANVLTF.

The chain employs TRBV18 and TRBJ1-1; TRBD1 is a possible D gene (5 bases). Germline lookup yields CDR1 KGHSH and CDR2 LQKENI. V was trimmed by 6 bases and J by 0 bases, leaving 17 bases between them. The CDR3 spans 16 residues. The CDR3 sequence: CASSGGTGNLNTEAFF. As DNA, the CDR3 is TGTGCCAGCTCGGGAGGGACGGGGAATTTGAACACTGAAGCTTTCTTT. The full variable domain, with the rest looked up from reference TRBV18 and TRBJ1-1, is NAGVMQNPRHLVRRRGQEARLRCSPMKGHSHVYWYRQLPEEGLKFMVYLQKENIIDESGMPKERFSAEFPKEGPSILRIQQVVRGDSAAYFCASSGGTGNLNTEAFFGQGTRLTVV.

This clone was counted between two and nine times. The chain is built from TRBV7-2 and TRBJ2-1; 9 nucleotides align to TRBD2. The CDR3 totals 16 residues. V shed 10 bases and J 10 bases; nucleotides not matched to a gene: 20. CDR1 and CDR2 from the germline V gene are SGHTA and FQGNSA. The CDR3 region is CATTYRGAGGPREQFF. CDR3 nucleotides: TGTGCCACCACCTACCGTGGGGCGGGAGGGCCTCGGGAGCAGTTCTTC.

V gene TRBV5-6 combines with J gene TRBJ1-3; no clear D gene. Germline V gene lookup returns CDR1 SGHDT and CDR2 YYEEEE. V lost 2 bases and J 0 bases, leaving 12 bases between the germline ends. The CDR3 has 16 residues. CDR3 in amino acids: CASSLDSRSSGNTIYF. CDR3 coding DNA: TGTGCCAGCAGCTTAGATTCGCGGAGCTCTGGAAACACCATATATTTT.

The chain couples TRBV5-1 to TRBJ2-5, with TRBD1 identical over 9 bases. Unmatched junction bases numbered 5, after V lost 0 bases and J lost 5 bases. CDR1 is SGHRS, CDR2 YFSETQ, per germline. CDR3 length: 15 residues. The CDR3 region has the DNA TGCGCCAGCAGCTTGGTACAGGGGGCAGGGGAGACCCAGTACTTC. Protein: CASSLVQGAGETQYF.

This clone was observed a handful of times. This chain connects TRBV7-2 to TRBJ2-4; 8 bases are shared with TRBD2. J was trimmed by 4 bases and V by 5 bases; bases with no gene match: 13. The germline V gene has CDR1 SGHTA and CDR2 FQGNSA. CDR3 length equals 17 residues. CDR3 in DNA: TGTGCCAGCAGCCCCCGTGGGGCGGGGGGACCAAAAAACATTCAGTACTTC. Its translation: CASSPRGAGGPKNIQYF.

This clone was counted only a few times. V is TRBV4-1 and J is TRBJ2-1; TRBD2 matches 7 bases. The V gene end was trimmed by 1 base and the J gene end by 5 bases; junction bases not matched to a gene: 5. This CDR3 comprises 15 residues. Germline V gene data show CDR1 as MGHRA and CDR2 as YSYEKL. CDR3 residues: CASSQVASGNNEQFF. The DNA for the CDR3 is TGCGCCAGCAGCCAAGTGGCTAGCGGCAACAATGAGCAGTTCTTC.

This clone was observed a handful of times. The chain recombines TRBV18 with TRBJ1-5, with D hard to call. Per germline, CDR1 KGHSH and CDR2 LQKENI. V was trimmed by 0 bases and J by 5 bases, leaving 8 bases between them. This CDR3 is built from 14 residues. CDR3: CASSPPTADQPQHF. In DNA, the CDR3 is TGTGCCAGCTCACCACCCACAGCCGATCAGCCCCAGCATTTT.

This clone appeared a few times. The chain combines TRBV7-2 with TRBJ2-1; 7 bases map to TRBD2. This CDR3 comprises 13 residues. The V gene's germline CDR1 is SGHTA and CDR2 FQGNSA. V lost 3 bases, J lost 8 bases, and 4 bases stayed unmatched. This CDR3 is CASSLGREHEQFF. CDR3 bases: TGTGCCAGCAGCTTGGGGCGGGAGCATGAGCAGTTCTTC.

The V call is TRBV4-1, the J call TRBJ1-2, with D possibly being TRBD1 (6 bases). Trimming left V 1 base short and J 8 bases short, with 11 bases between. CDR1 and CDR2 from the germline V gene are MGHRA and YSYEKL. There are 13 residues in the CDR3. The CDR3 DNA reads TGCGCCAGCAGCCAAGCCTACAGGGCGGGCTACACCTTC. Encoded protein: CASSQAYRAGYTF.

The chain has TRBV18 and TRBJ1-1, with 9 nucleotides matching TRBD1. CDR1 is KGHSH, CDR2 LQKENI, per germline. J lost 3 bases, V lost 2 bases, and 4 bases had no gene match. The CDR3 is made up of 15 amino acids. The CDR3 DNA sequence: TGTGCCAGCTCACCATCCCGGACAGGGGACACTGAAGCTTTCTTT. Its translation: CASSPSRTGDTEAFF.

In this sample, this clone turned up a few times. The rearrangement uses TRBV6-1 and TRBJ2-7, with 9 positions matching TRBD2. With 10 bases clipped from V and 2 bases from J, the junction kept 6 bases outside the gene matches. This CDR3 has 13 amino acids. Germline loops: CDR1 MNHNS, CDR2 SASEGT. CDR3 nucleotides: TGTGCCACCATAGCGGGAGTGGCCTACGAGCAGTACTTC. Its translation is CATIAGVAYEQYF.

The chain links TRBV7-2 to TRBJ2-1; a possible D gene is TRBD2 (5 bases). The CDR3 length is 12 residues. Trimming pared 4 bases from V and 7 bases from J, leaving 8 bases between. Germline assignment: CDR1 SGHTA and CDR2 FQGNSA. The CDR3 is CASSSTTNEQFF. The CDR3 coding sequence is TGTGCCAGCAGCTCGACTACTAATGAGCAGTTCTTC.

V and J are TRBV15 and TRBJ2-5; 8 bases align to TRBD1. The J call may be mistaken, given a closer DNA end match to TRBJ2-7. CDR1 LNHNV and CDR2 YYDKDF come from the germline V gene (reference sequence). The CDR3 runs to 14 residues. The CDR3 DNA sequence: TGTGCCACCAGCAGACAGGGGGCGCGTTACGAGCAGTACTTC. Protein product: CATSRQGARYEQYF.

The V call is TRBV6-5, the J call TRBJ2-3; D is perhaps TRBD2 (7 bases). This CDR3 region has 15 residues. Germline V gene lookup returns CDR1 MNHEY and CDR2 SVGAGI. V was trimmed by 10 bases and J by 1 base, leaving 18 bases between them. CDR3 DNA sequence: TGTGCCACTACGACGAGGGGGGGTGGCACAGATACGCAGTATTTT. Protein product: CATTTRGGGTDTQYF.

This rearrangement joins TRBV18 to TRBJ1-1; 9 nucleotides match TRBD1. Germline assignment: CDR1 KGHSH and CDR2 LQKENI. CDR3 length: 15 amino acids. Trimming removed 5 bases from V and 0 bases from J; junction bases left unmatched: 4. The CDR3 region is CASSYDRGLNTEAFF. CDR3 nucleotide sequence: TGTGCCAGCTCATACGACAGGGGGTTGAACACTGAAGCTTTCTTT.

The chain has TRBV6-6 and TRBJ2-1; 10 nucleotides line up with TRBD2. From germline, CDR1 is MNHNY and CDR2 SVGAGI (reference sequence). CDR3 length equals 16 residues. The V and J ends lost 5 bases and 2 bases, in that order; junction bases with no gene match: 6. This CDR3 is CASSHQAGGPYNEQFF. DNA of the CDR3: TGTGCCAGCAGTCACCAAGCGGGAGGGCCCTACAATGAGCAGTTCTTC.

V gene TRBV2 combines with J gene TRBJ2-7; perhaps TRBD1 as D (5 bases). The V end lost 4 bases, the J end lost 3 bases, and 13 bases lay between the germline ends. There are 14 residues in the CDR3. Germline V gene lookup returns CDR1 SNHLY and CDR2 FYNNEI. The CDR3 sequence: CASSGADSFYEQYF. CDR3 nucleotides: TGTGCCAGCAGTGGGGCCGACAGTTTCTACGAGCAGTACTTC.

V gene TRBV30 combines with J gene TRBJ2-7; unclear D gene. Germline CDR1 is GTSNPN and CDR2 is SVGIG (reference sequence). The CDR3 runs 15 residues. V dropped 0 bases and J dropped 5 bases, with 17 bases sitting between them. CDR3 bases: TGTGCCTGGAGTGTACGGGTGCGCCCACCGAACGAGCAGTACTTC. Translating gives CAWSVRVRPPNEQYF.

V and J are TRBV7-9 and TRBJ1-3; TRBD1 aligns across 7 bases. CDR3 length: 14 amino acids. J was trimmed by 2 bases and V by 5 bases; bases with no gene match: 3. Germline CDR1 is SEHNR and CDR2 is FQNEAQ (reference sequence). The CDR3 spells CASSPGQTGNTIYF. For the CDR3, the DNA is TGTGCCAGCAGCCCGGGACAGACTGGAAACACCATATATTTT.

V usage is TRBV7-3 and J usage is TRBJ2-3; D not certain. The V gene lost 4 bases and the J gene lost 10 bases, with 15 bases spanning the gap. The CDR3 is made up of 13 amino acids. The germline CDR1 and CDR2 sequences are SGHTA and FQGTGA. In DNA, the CDR3 is TGTGCCAGCAGCTCCTCCGCAGTCGTTGCGCAGTATTTT. This sequence encodes CASSSSAVVAQYF. Combining the CDR3 with reference TRBV7-3 and TRBJ2-3 gives the whole variable domain GAGVSQTPSNKVTEKGKYVELRCDPISGHTALYWYRQSLGQGPEFLIYFQGTGAADDSGLPNDRFFAVRPEGSVSTLKIQRTERGDSAVYLCASSSSAVVAQYFGPGTRLTVL.

The chain is built from TRBV4-2 and TRBJ1-2; D is ambiguous. V lost 1 base, J lost 8 bases, and 17 bases lay in between. Per germline, CDR1 LGHNA and CDR2 YNFKEQ. The CDR3 totals 15 residues. CDR3 coding DNA: TGTGCCAGCAGCCAAGCAGCGCCGCCAGCGGAGGGCTACACCTTC. As protein: CASSQAAPPAEGYTF.

The genes are TRBV30 and TRBJ2-3, with D maybe TRBD1 (5 bases). Looked up from germline, CDR1 is GTSNPN and CDR2 is SVGIG (reference sequence). The CDR3 consists of 12 residues. V dropped 3 bases and J dropped 5 bases, with 9 bases sitting between them. This chain's CDR3 is CAWSATEDTQYF. The CDR3 region has the DNA TGTGCCTGGAGCGCGACAGAAGATACGCAGTATTTT.